This passage covers 5 T cell receptor beta chains from one sample sequenced in a study of T cells expressing NK-cell markers. TCRdb reworked the 5' RACE reads into one entry per CDR3 protein, no DNA. The sample's table shows roughly 450,000 distinct CDR3 sequences. The source material was blood T cells: a sorted CD56 or NKG2C T cell subset, CD4+ or CD8+ T cells, or bulk PBMC T cells (not recorded which). The source is a woman between 45 and 60 years old in good health.

The rearrangement joins TRBV27 to TRBJ1-6; the D call from TCRdb, TRBD1, cannot be confirmed without DNA. This CDR3 has 13 amino acids. Germline assignment: CDR1 MNHEY and CDR2 SMNVEV (reference sequence). The CDR3 sequence is CASSFTGYSPLHF.

V is TRBV6-1 and J is TRBJ1-2; TCRdb's assignment of TRBD1 cannot be checked, as there is no DNA. CDR1 is MNHNS and CDR2 is SASEGT in the germline V gene. The CDR3 has 15 residues. This CDR3 is CASSERGGLSYGYTF.

The gene calls are TRBV6-4 and TRBJ2-3. The CDR3 consists of 14 residues. Germline V gene lookup returns CDR1 MRHNA and CDR2 SNTAGT. Here the CDR3 reads CASSENQGWDTQYF.

The chain carries TRBV2 and TRBJ2-3; TCRdb outputs TRBD2, but without DNA this stays unchecked. Per germline, CDR1 SNHLY and CDR2 FYNNEI. This CDR3 comprises 15 residues. CDR3: CASSEAGGTTDTQYF.

The V gene is TRBV20-1, the J gene TRBJ2-1; there is no DNA to check the TCRdb D call of TRBD2. This CDR3 spans 14 amino acids. The germline CDR1 and CDR2 sequences are DFQATT and SNEGSKA (reference sequence). CDR3 amino acids: CSAPRGRGYNEQFF.